Shown below are 7 T cell receptor beta chains from a single sample sequenced in a study of identical twins. TCRdb used MiXCR to reprocess the 5' RACE reads, holding one entry per CDR3 protein. The sample contains some 460,000 distinct CDR3 sequences, about 14% of which appear only once. These same records also appear under a second study, on yellow fever vaccine responses in identical twins.

Input material: CD4+ T cells sorted from blood. Receptors originate from a woman aged 18-29 years in good health.

This clonotype was counted a single time. The chain couples TRBV20-1 to TRBJ2-3, with TRBD1 matching 7 bases. The trim removed 4 bases at V and 2 bases at J, leaving 6 bases unmatched. Germline CDR1 DFQATT, CDR2 SNEGSKA (reference sequence). The CDR3 contains 14 residues. The CDR3 bases are TGCAGTGCTAAGGGTACAGGGGTCACAGATACGCAGTATTTT. Protein product: CSAKGTGVTDTQYF.

The V gene is TRBV12-3 or TRBV12-4, the J gene TRBJ2-3, with 9 bases matching TRBD2. The CDR3 consists of 16 residues. V lost 6 bases to trimming and J lost 2 bases; unmatched junction nucleotides: 9. CDR3 nucleotides: TGTGCCAGCAGATATAGGACTAGCGATTACACAGATACGCAGTATTTT. Its translation: CASRYRTSDYTDTQYF.

A word on this clonotype: At one boundary the junction diverges from the germline segment, which might be a read error. This chain uses TRBV12-3 or TRBV12-4 with TRBJ2-3; TRBD1 might be the D (6 bases). CDR3 length: 18 amino acids. The CDR3 spells CAISLGRGFGRGTDTQYF. The CDR3 DNA sequence: TGTGCCATCAGTTTAGGAAGGGGGTTCGGCAGGGGCACAGATACGCAGTATTTT.

This clonotype was counted many times. The chain uses TRBV15 and TRBJ2-2, with 7 bases identical to TRBD1. The length of the CDR3 is 15 residues. Germline V gives CDR1 LNHNV, CDR2 YYDKDF (reference sequence). After removal of 3 bases from V and 4 bases from J, the junction contained 5 bases not matched to a gene. The CDR3: CATSRAGTATGELFF. CDR3 DNA: TGTGCCACCAGCAGGGCAGGGACAGCCACCGGGGAGCTGTTTTTT.

This clonotype was detected only a few times. The chain employs TRBV5-1 and TRBJ1-2; D remains unclear. V lost 0 bases and J 5 bases, leaving 20 bases between the germline ends. The CDR3 is 17 amino acids. Germline CDR1 reads SGHRS; CDR2 reads YFSETQ. CDR3 sequence (DNA): TGCGCCAGCAGCTTGGCCGGTGCGGGAAGTCGGGATTATGGCTACACCTTC. Translation gives CASSLAGAGSRDYGYTF.

This clonotype was observed a few times. The J gene is TRBJ1-2, the V gene TRBV3-1; D possibly corresponds to TRBD1 (6 bases). CDR3 size: 16 residues. The germline V and J ends were trimmed by 2 bases and 8 bases, with 21 bases remaining between them. The germline V gene has CDR1 LGHDT and CDR2 YNNKEL (reference sequence). The CDR3 region has the DNA TGTGCCAGCAGCCAACCCGGGACAACAGAGCGGAAGGGCTACACCTTC. Its protein is CASSQPGTTERKGYTF.

This chain uses TRBV12-3 or TRBV12-4 with TRBJ2-3; 7 bases agree with TRBD2. The CDR3 has 15 residues. V lost 5 bases and J lost 0; bases outside the gene matches: 5. The CDR3 DNA sequence: TGTGCCAGCAGTGAGAGGCGGGGGAGCACAGATACGCAGTATTTT. Translated, it gives CASSERRGSTDTQYF.